This T cell receptor beta chain stems from a study of CD8 T cell repertoires and HIV-1 epitope variants. In the study overall: Each of Twenty-five Gag and Nef epitope peptides stimulated a separate culture. Epitopes were three Gag families plus Nef HW9 and YT9.

There are 14 residues in the CDR3. From germline, CDR1 is MNHEY and CDR2 SVGAGI. The V end was cut by 5 bases, the J end by 0 bases, with 11 bases between. Sequenced by immunoSEQ multiplex PCR; TCRdb stores in-frame clones only, minus some. The repertoire holds several thousand clones, with around 62% as singletons. As to this clone: Its target is unknown.

J is TRBJ2-7 and V is TRBV6-5, with D tentatively TRBD2 (6 bases). Input material: cultured CD8+ T cells derived from PBMCs. The clonotype originates from a male donor with HIV. The CDR3 here is CASSPLAYSYEQYF. The CDR3 DNA is TGTGCCAGCAGTCCTCTAGCGTACTCCTACGAGCAGTACTTC.